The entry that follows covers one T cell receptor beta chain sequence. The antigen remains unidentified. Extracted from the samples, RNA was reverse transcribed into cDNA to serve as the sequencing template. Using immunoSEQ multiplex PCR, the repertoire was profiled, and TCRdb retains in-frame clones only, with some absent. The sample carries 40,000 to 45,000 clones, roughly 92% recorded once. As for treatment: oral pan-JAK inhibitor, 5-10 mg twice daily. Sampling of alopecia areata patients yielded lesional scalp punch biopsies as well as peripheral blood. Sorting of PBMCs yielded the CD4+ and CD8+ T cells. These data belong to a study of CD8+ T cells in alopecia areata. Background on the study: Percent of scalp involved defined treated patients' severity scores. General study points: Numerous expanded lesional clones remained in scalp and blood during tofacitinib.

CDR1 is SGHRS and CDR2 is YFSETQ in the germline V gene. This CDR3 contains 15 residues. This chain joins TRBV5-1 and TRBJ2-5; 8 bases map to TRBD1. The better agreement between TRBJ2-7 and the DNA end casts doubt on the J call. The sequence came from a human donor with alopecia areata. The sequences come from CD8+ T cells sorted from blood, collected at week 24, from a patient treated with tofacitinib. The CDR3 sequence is CASSLKTGDWYEQYF. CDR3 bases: TGCGCCAGCAGCTTAAAGACAGGGGACTGGTACGAGCAGTACTTC.